Shown below are 10 T cell receptor beta chains from a single sample sequenced in a study of blood T cell repertoires in COVID-19 (dated by TCRdb to 2019 to 2021). Preparation of the library involved the immunoSEQ multiplex PCR assay. TCRdb holds this immuneACCESS table with in-frame rearrangements only. Some clones are missing; in checked studies, unresolved V genes explain under half, and the rest has no known cause. This sample has some 530,000 clones in its table, and over 75% of those were observed once. Clones ranked in the top ten supply roughly 3.1% of the sample. The material sequenced was peripheral blood. The receptor source for this set is a human donor in a cohort sampled during active COVID-19.

The V call is TRBV7-2, the J call TRBJ1-3; D call uncertain. CDR1 and CDR2 from the germline V gene are SGHTA and FQGNSA. The length of the CDR3 is 17 residues. With 1 base removed from V and 0 bases from J, the gap between germline ends came to 13 bases. Here the CDR3 reads CASSLVNSFTSGNTIYF. CDR3 sequence (DNA): TGTGCCAGCAGCTTAGTAAACAGCTTTACCTCTGGAAACACCATATATTTT.

V and J are TRBV19 and TRBJ2-4, with D possibly TRBD2 on 5 matching bases. Trimming removed 7 bases at V and 0 bases at J, with 10 bases between. Germline values: CDR1 LNHDA, CDR2 SQIVND (reference sequence). This CDR3 spans 14 amino acids. CDR3 sequence: CASNEGIAKNIQYF. The CDR3 DNA reads as TGTGCCAGTAATGAGGGAATAGCCAAAAACATTCAGTACTTC.

The chain joins TRBV4-1 to TRBJ2-2, with 8 bases that match TRBD2. Trimming took 3 bases from V and 3 from J; bases not matched to a gene: 3. The CDR3 is made up of 15 amino acids. Germline V gene lookup returns CDR1 MGHRA and CDR2 YSYEKL. CDR3 loop: CASSQSGRDTGELFF. CDR3 DNA sequence: TGCGCCAGCAGCCAGAGCGGGAGAGACACCGGGGAGCTGTTTTTT.

A remark on this clone: Other DNA variants within this sample encode the same CDR3. V usage is TRBV29-1 and J usage is TRBJ2-3, with D hard to call. CDR1 SQVTM and CDR2 ANQGSEA come from the germline V gene. The CDR3 runs to 12 residues. V was cut by 3 bases and J by 1 base, with 5 bases left in between. In DNA, the CDR3 is TGCAGCGTTGAGGGCGGCACAGATACGCAGTATTTT. This sequence encodes CSVEGGTDTQYF.

Written as DNA, the CDR3 is TGTGCCAGCAGTTTTTGGGCAGGGCGGCTCAGTCCGAAAACTTTCTTT. Residues: CASSFWAGRLSPKTFF. This chain links TRBV27 with TRBJ1-1, with D perhaps TRBD1 (5 bases). Between the trimmed V and J ends, which lost 3 bases and 12 bases, there was a span of 26 bases. Germline V gene lookup returns CDR1 MNHEY and CDR2 SMNVEV (reference sequence). This CDR3 spans 16 amino acids.

Only one count was recorded for this clone. The CDR3 region is CASSSGGLAPESSYNEQFF. The DNA for the CDR3 is TGTGCCAGCAGCTCCGGAGGGCTAGCGCCAGAAAGCTCCTACAATGAGCAGTTCTTC. This chain links TRBV11-2 with TRBJ2-1, with a possible D match to TRBD2 (6 bases). With 4 bases removed from V and 0 bases from J, the gap between germline ends came to 22 bases. Germline V lookup: CDR1 SGHAT, CDR2 FQNNGV. The CDR3 has 19 residues.

V is TRBV19 and J is TRBJ2-7, with 9 bases lining up with TRBD1. V lost 1 base and J lost 5; bases outside the gene matches: 3. This CDR3 has 14 amino acids. Germline-derived CDR1 and CDR2 are LNHDA and SQIVND (reference sequence). The CDR3 sequence: CASSIVDRGDEQYF. The CDR3 region has the DNA TGTGCCAGTAGTATAGTCGACAGGGGGGACGAGCAGTACTTC.

The rearrangement joins TRBV30 to TRBJ1-2, with 8 bases aligning to TRBD1. This CDR3 has 13 amino acids. The germline V gene encodes CDR1 GTSNPN and CDR2 SVGIG (reference sequence). V lost 7 bases, J lost 8 bases, and 12 bases stayed unmatched. This chain's CDR3 is CAFQGAPMGGYTF. The CDR3 nucleotides read TGTGCCTTCCAGGGGGCCCCTATGGGGGGCTACACCTTC.

V gene TRBV7-3 combines with J gene TRBJ2-5, with D tentatively TRBD2 (6 bases). Per the germline V gene, CDR1 is SGHTA and CDR2 is FQGTGA. Trimming shortened V by 3 bases and J by 4 bases, and 9 bases separated the two germline ends. The CDR3 covers 13 residues. DNA of the CDR3: TGTGCCAGCAGCTTTAGGAGGGCAGAGACCCAGTACTTC. Amino acids: CASSFRRAETQYF.

There are a few counts of this clone. The chain combines TRBV24-1 with TRBJ2-7, with D possibly matching TRBD1 (5 bases). This CDR3 is 14 amino acids long. V lost 9 bases and J 0 bases, leaving 14 bases between the germline ends. The germline V gene encodes CDR1 KGHDR and CDR2 SFDVKD. CDR3 loop: CATHPRTTSYEQYF. CDR3 in DNA: TGTGCCACCCATCCCAGGACAACCTCCTACGAGCAGTACTTC.